This TCR beta chain came from a study of T cells in Graves' hyperthyroidism and ophthalmopathy. Overall study findings and caveats: Blood samples included most of the expanded thyroid clonotypes exceeding 0.001.

There were TCR beta CDR3 regions amplified from RNA transcripts. HTBI primers were the set used in a first-round RT-PCR of the TCR CDR3. TCRdb passed the multiplex PCR reads through MiXCR, listing each CDR3 protein once. There are 640,000 or so distinct CDR3 sequences in the sample; 12% to 15% occur only once, and roughly 7.1% lies in the top ten. CDR1 and CDR2 from the germline V gene are SGHKS and YYEKEE (reference sequence). J lost 2 bases, V lost 0 bases, and 5 bases had no gene match. The CDR3 is 16 amino acids. With regard to this clonotype: Antigen unknown.

Those patients with uncontrolled infection, other autoimmune disease, pregnancy or lactation were excluded. Every diagnosis used clinical symptoms, serum thyroxine and TRAb, thyroid ultrasound and orbital computed tomography. The sample comprised blood. The rearrangement uses TRBV5-5 and TRBJ2-5; 9 positions agree with TRBD1. This TCR was sampled from a woman aged 18-29 years with Graves' ophthalmopathy. The DNA for the CDR3 is TGTGCCAGCAGCTTGGACCCGACAGGGGGACAAGAGACCCAGTACTTC. Amino acid sequence: CASSLDPTGGQETQYF.